This T cell receptor (beta chain) was documented in a study of control samples from healthy donors and cancer patients. Produced via immunoSEQ multiplex PCR; TCRdb's table is partial and in-frame only. The table lists approximately 90,000 clones, less than 90% of them singletons. The CDR3 loop spans 14 amino acids. V lost 4 bases and J lost 9; bases outside the gene matches: 9. Germline V gene sequence: CDR1 SGHDN, CDR2 FVKESK. This receptor was obtained from a woman aged 65 to 85 in good health. Sequenced input: blood. V and J are TRBV14 and TRBJ1-5; 7 bases are shared with TRBD1. CDR3 region: CASSLQGGSSPQHF. The CDR3 DNA reads as TGTGCCAGCAGCCTCCAGGGGGGCTCTTCGCCCCAGCATTTT.